This T cell receptor beta chain was sequenced in a study of T cell responses to AZD1222 COVID-19 vaccine. Study observations and caveats: Donors in the cohort were predominantly white British and more often female, and clonal diversity was possibly underestimated. With two AZD1222 doses given, Spike-specific TCR breadth and depth both rose. The peak T cell response came first, and repertoires were sampled only after it.

Worth noting for this clone: What it binds is not known.

The method was immunoSEQ multiplex PCR; TCRdb's version includes in-frame clones alone and lacks a portion of them. This table has fewer than 200,000 clones, approximately 90% appearing once. V dropped 8 bases and J dropped 4 bases, with 20 bases sitting between them. The CDR3 extends over 15 amino acids. From germline, CDR1 is SEHNR and CDR2 FQNEAQ (reference sequence). Samples with a second dose at about 4 or about 12 weeks were pooled together. Sample: peripheral blood, taken 28 days after the second AZD1222 dose. The sequence was obtained from an adult who received the AZD1222 COVID-19 vaccine. V is TRBV7-9 and J is TRBJ1-2, with a possible D match to TRBD1 (6 bases). Written as DNA, the CDR3 is TGTGCCAGCGGGGGGGCTAACTTGGGGACCTATGGCTACACCTTC. This gives the protein CASGGANLGTYGYTF.